The present T cell receptor beta chain was sequenced within a study of monozygotic twins with inflammatory bowel disease (dated by TCRdb to about 2019). About the full investigation: A total of roughly 28 monozygotic twin pairs were included in the full study, comprising nine German pairs (four IBD-concordant, five IBD-discordant) and 19 IBD-discordant Danish pairs. The search for disease-associated traits relied mainly on comparing IBD patients with their genetically identical healthy co-twins within discordant pairs. Each individual had, on average, about 151 000 unique TCRalpha sequences and 181 000 unique TCRbeta sequences available for analysis. Study-wide findings and limitations: The results gave no support for a single strong signal or clonotype linked to IBD. Different T cell subtypes could not be distinguished in the analysis. Repertoire similarity did not differ between concordant and discordant twins, possibly due to limited statistical power. Background noise and inter-individual variability may have been introduced into the repertoires by the differing immunosuppressive treatments among patients. Measured by the inverse Simpson index, TCRbeta repertoire diversity was lower in IBD patients than in their healthy co-twins. IBD patients shared fewer clonotypes with other individuals than healthy twins did, most markedly in patients showing signs of disease activity.

Reading the germline V gene gives CDR1 SGHRS and CDR2 YFSETQ. The CDR3 starts with the cysteine, ends with the phenylalanine, and has 13 residues. The DNA sequence is not available. From each donor, an approximately 2.5 ml peripheral blood sample was collected into PAXgene tubes and stored at -80 degrees C. Without T cell sorting, total RNA was isolated from whole blood using the PAXgene blood miRNA kit on an automated QIAcube. Peripheral blood from monozygotic twin pairs concordant or discordant for inflammatory bowel disease was subjected to deep TCRalpha and TCRbeta repertoire profiling with unique molecular barcoding. Smoking habits were recorded for all twin pairs, with individuals classified as current, former or never smokers. Library generation was performed with 5' RACE. For each TCR library, approximately 4,000 ng of total RNA was used. For each sample, cDNA synthesis with SMARTScribe reverse transcriptase was split into eight separate reactions. During cDNA synthesis, unique molecular identifiers containing a 6-nucleotide sample barcode were introduced by template switching. TCRalpha and TCRbeta cDNA was amplified by two nested PCRs of about 15 and 9 cycles, with bead purification after each PCR. Before amplification, the cDNA was treated with uracil DNA-glycosylase and purified using the QIAquick PCR purification kit. The second PCR added Illumina TruSeq-compatible adapters along with sample-specific barcodes. TapeStation and Qubit were used to check library quality and concentration, and around 5 ng of each library went into the pool. Pooled libraries were sequenced on an Illumina HiSeq2500 single-index Rapid Run with 2 x 100 bp reads and custom sequencing primers. On the authors' methods: MiGEC version 1.2.6 was used for UMI-based consensus assembly to correct PCR and sequencing errors. MiXCR version 2.1.1 was used to carry out V(D)J alignment, clonotype assembly and CDR3 extraction. To normalise gene usage, clonotype sharing and MAIT/NKT TCR abundance, the top 1000, 10 000 and 20 000 clonotypes in each sample were analysed. Diversity was computed as the inverse Simpson index with the vegan R package after downsampling to 27 000 UMIs. Paired Mann-Whitney U tests were applied to discordant twin pairs, and Benjamini-Hochberg correction was used for multiple testing. Following reprocessing of the reads by TCRdb, the data hold one row per CDR3 protein sequence and no DNA is available. These V and J calls rely on TCRdb rather than the paper's analysis. The sample has under 150,000 distinct CDR3 sequences on record. Less than 3% of the sample is held by the ten biggest clonotypes.

In regard to this clonotype: This clone's antigen is unknown.

The sequence derives from a human donor with ulcerative colitis or Crohn's disease, or a healthy co-twin of an affected twin (not recorded which). The rearrangement combines TRBV5-1 with TRBJ1-5; TCRdb proposes TRBD1, but this gene call is untestable without DNA. Sequencing used blood. For the CDR3, the sequence is CASSSTGNQPQHF. This CDR3, with the reference TRBV5-1 and TRBJ1-5 proteins standing in past its ends, gives the full variable domain KAGVTQTPRYLIKTRGQQVTLSCSPISGHRSVSWYQQTPGQGLQFLFEYFSETQRNKGNFPGRFSGRQFSNSRSEMNVSTLELGDSALYLCASSSTGNQPQHFGDGTRLSIL.